The clone carrying this T cell receptor beta chain was detected a few times. This sample is drawn from a study of beta chain features in type 1 diabetes. TCRB transcripts that were expressed got sequenced, as all of the isolated RNA had been reverse transcribed. Naive, central memory and regulatory T cell samples produced a mean of roughly 3.5 million reads. Only in-frame clones appear in the TCRdb table, and some are missing; sequencing was by immunoSEQ multiplex PCR. The repertoire holds about half a million clones, 30% seen once, with 0.05% to 0.065% in the top ten. This receptor was obtained from a man between 18 and 35 years old in good health. Sequenced material: naive CD4+ T cells from blood.

The CDR3 DNA sequence: TGTGCCAGCAGTGACCGAGCGGGAGCCATCGGGGAGCTGTTTTTT. Its protein is CASSDRAGAIGELFF. The chain is built from TRBV6-1 and TRBJ2-2; TRBD2 matches at 8 bases. With 3 bases clipped from V and 7 bases from J, the junction kept 7 bases outside the gene matches. Germline loops: CDR1 MNHNS, CDR2 SASEGT. This CDR3 region has 15 residues.